This TCR beta chain derives from a study of cytomegalovirus exposure and HLA in healthy donors. Study-wide points: Later work showed greater clonal expansion in HLA-associated TCR beta chains than in equally common others. Rarity marked most TCR sequences, yet some public TCRs occurred in many donors.

Per the germline V gene, CDR1 is SGHNT and CDR2 is YYREEE (reference sequence). The V end was cut by 4 bases, the J end by 1 base, with 7 bases between. The CDR3 extends over 13 amino acids. Researchers ran the PCR with 60 Vbeta and 13 Jbeta primers. Clones were read by immunoSEQ multiplex PCR, and TCRdb kept only the in-frame ones, dropping some. This sample's table reports approximately 110,000 clones. Concerning this clone: The antigen remains undetermined.

Although they were nominally healthy when sampled, donors likely had unrecorded immune exposures. Sequencing was performed on PBMCs. The TCR was taken from a man in his forties in good health and CMV-seronegative. The rearrangement joins TRBV5-4 to TRBJ2-3, with D possibly being TRBD2 (5 bases). Here the CDR3 reads CASSGLRTDTQYF. The DNA for the CDR3 is TGTGCCAGCAGCGGACTCCGCACAGATACGCAGTATTTT.